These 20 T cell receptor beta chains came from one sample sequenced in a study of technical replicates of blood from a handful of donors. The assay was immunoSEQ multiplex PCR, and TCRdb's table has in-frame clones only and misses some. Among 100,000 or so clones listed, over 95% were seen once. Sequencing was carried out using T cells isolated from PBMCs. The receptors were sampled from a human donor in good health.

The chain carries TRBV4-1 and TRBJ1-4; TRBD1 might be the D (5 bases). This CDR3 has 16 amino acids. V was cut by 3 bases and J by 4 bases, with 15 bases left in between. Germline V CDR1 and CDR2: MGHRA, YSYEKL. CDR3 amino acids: CASSQRGSQGNEKLFF. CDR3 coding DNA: TGCGCCAGCAGCCAGCGCGGGAGTCAGGGTAATGAAAAACTGTTTTTT.

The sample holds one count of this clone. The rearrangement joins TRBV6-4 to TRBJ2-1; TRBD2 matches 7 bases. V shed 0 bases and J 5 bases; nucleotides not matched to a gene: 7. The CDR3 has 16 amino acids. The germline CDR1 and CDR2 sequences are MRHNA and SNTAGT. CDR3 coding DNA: TGTGCCAGCAGTGACTCTGGTGTAGCGGGCCACAATGAGCAGTTCTTC. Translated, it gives CASSDSGVAGHNEQFF.

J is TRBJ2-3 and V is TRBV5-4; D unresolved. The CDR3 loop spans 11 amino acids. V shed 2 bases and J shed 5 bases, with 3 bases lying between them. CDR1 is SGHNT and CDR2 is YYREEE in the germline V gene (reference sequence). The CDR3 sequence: CASSFGDTQYF. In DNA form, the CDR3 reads TGTGCCAGCAGCTTCGGAGATACGCAGTATTTT. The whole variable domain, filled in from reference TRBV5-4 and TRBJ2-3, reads ETGVTQSPTHLIKTRGQQVTLRCSSQSGHNTVSWYQQALGQGPQFIFQYYREEENGRGNFPPRFSGLQFPNYSSELNVNALELDDSALYLCASSFGDTQYFGPGTRLTVL.

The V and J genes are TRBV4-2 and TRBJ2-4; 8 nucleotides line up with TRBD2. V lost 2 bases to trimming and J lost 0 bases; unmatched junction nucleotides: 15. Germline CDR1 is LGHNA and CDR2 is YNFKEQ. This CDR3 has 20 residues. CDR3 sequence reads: CASSQREGAGERIAKNIQYF. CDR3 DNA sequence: TGTGCCAGCAGCCAACGAGAGGGAGCGGGGGAAAGAATAGCCAAAAACATTCAGTACTTC.

CDR3 sequence: CASSLDVAYTEAFF. Written as DNA, the CDR3 is TGTGCCAGCAGCTTGGACGTGGCTTACACTGAAGCTTTCTTT. The V gene is TRBV5-8, the J gene TRBJ1-1; D remains ambiguous. Germline values: CDR1 SGHTS, CDR2 YDEGEE. CDR3 length: 14 residues. Trimming pared 0 bases from V and 3 bases from J, leaving 9 bases between.

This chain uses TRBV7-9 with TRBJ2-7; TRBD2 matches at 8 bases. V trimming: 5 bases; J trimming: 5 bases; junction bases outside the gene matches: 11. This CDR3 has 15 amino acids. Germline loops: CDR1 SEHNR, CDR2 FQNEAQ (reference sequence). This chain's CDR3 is CASSPRRTSRHEQYF. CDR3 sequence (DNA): TGTGCCAGCAGCCCGAGGCGGACTAGCCGGCACGAGCAGTACTTC.

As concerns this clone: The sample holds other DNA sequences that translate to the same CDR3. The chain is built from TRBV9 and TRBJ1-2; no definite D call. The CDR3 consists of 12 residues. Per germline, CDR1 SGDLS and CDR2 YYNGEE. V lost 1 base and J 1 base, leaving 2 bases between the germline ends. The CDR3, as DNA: TGTGCCAGCAGCGTACTTAACTATGGCTACACCTTC. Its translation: CASSVLNYGYTF.

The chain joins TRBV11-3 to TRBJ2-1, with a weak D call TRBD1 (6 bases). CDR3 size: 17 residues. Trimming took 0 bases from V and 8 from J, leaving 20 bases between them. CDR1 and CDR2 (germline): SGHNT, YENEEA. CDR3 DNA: TGTGCCAGCAGCTTAGATCTACAGGGTAATTACTTGGATGAGCAGTTCTTC. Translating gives CASSLDLQGNYLDEQFF.

For the CDR3, the DNA is TGCGCCAGCAGCCCCTCCAGAGGGGGAGCAACCACAGATACGCAGTATTTT. As protein: CASSPSRGGATTDTQYF. J is TRBJ2-3 and V is TRBV5-1; tentatively, D is TRBD1 (6 bases). Germline V gene sequence: CDR1 SGHRS, CDR2 YFSETQ. Trimming took 4 bases from V and 2 from J, leaving 20 bases between them. CDR3 size: 17 residues.

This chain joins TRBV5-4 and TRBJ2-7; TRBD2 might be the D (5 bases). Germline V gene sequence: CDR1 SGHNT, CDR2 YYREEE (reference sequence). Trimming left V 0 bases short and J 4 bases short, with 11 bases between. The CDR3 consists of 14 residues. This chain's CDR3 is CASSLAMDLYEQYF. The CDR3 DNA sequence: TGTGCCAGCAGCTTGGCCATGGACTTATACGAGCAGTACTTC.

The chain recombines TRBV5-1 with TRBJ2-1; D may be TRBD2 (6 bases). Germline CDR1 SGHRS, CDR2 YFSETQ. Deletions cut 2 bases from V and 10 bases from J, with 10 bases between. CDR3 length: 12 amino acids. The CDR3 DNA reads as TGCGCCAGCAGCTTACCTAGCGTAGAGCAGTTCTTC. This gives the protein CASSLPSVEQFF.

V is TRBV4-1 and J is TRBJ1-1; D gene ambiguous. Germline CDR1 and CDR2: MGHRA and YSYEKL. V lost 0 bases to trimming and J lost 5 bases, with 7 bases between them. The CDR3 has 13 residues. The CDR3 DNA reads TGCGCCAGCAGCCAAGAACCGGTAACTGAAGCTTTCTTT. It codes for CASSQEPVTEAFF.

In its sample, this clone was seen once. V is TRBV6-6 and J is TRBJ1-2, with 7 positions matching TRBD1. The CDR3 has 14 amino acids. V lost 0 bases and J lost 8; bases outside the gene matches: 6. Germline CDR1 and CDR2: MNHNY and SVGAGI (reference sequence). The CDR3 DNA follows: TGTGCCAGCAGTTACTCCGACAGGGATGTGGGCTACACCTTC. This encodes CASSYSDRDVGYTF.

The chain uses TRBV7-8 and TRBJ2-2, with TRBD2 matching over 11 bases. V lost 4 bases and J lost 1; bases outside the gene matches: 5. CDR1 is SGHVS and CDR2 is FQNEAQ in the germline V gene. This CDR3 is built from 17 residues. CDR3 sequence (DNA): TGTGCCAGCAGCTCCCCCGGGACTAGCGGGAACACCGGGGAGCTGTTTTTT. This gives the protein CASSSPGTSGNTGELFF.

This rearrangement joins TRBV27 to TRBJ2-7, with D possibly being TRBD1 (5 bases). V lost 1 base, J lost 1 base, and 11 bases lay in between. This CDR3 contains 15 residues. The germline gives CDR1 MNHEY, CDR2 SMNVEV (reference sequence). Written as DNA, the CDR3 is TGTGCCAGCAGTTTATTTGACAGCCATTCCTACGAGCAGTACTTC. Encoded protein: CASSLFDSHSYEQYF.

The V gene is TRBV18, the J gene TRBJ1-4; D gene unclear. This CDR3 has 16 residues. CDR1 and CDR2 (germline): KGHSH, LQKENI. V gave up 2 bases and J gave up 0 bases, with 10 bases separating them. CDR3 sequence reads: CASSPEADATNEKLFF. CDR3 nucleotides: TGTGCCAGCTCACCAGAGGCAGACGCAACTAATGAAAAACTGTTTTTT.

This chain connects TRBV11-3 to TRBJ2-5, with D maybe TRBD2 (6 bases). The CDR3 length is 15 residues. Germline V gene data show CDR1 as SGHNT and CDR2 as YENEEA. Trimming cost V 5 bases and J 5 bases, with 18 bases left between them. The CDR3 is CASSPRGSAGETQYF. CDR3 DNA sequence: TGTGCCAGCAGCCCCCGGGGGAGTGCGGGGGAGACCCAGTACTTC.

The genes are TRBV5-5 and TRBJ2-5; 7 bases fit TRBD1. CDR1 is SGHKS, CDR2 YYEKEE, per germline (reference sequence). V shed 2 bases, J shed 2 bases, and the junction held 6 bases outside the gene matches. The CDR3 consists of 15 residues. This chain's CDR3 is CASSLTGTEQETQYF. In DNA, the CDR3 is TGTGCCAGCAGCTTAACCGGGACAGAGCAAGAGACCCAGTACTTC.

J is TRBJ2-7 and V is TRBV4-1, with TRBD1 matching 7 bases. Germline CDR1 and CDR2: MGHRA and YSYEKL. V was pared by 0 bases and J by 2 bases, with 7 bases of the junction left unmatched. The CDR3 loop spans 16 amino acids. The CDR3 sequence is CASSQDPSGTAYEQYF. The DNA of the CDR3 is TGCGCCAGCAGCCAAGATCCGTCCGGGACAGCCTACGAGCAGTACTTC.

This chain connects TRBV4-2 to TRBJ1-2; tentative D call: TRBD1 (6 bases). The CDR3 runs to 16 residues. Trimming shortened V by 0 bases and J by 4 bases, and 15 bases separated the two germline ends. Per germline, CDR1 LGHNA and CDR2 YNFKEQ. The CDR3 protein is CASSQEGGTPTYGYTF. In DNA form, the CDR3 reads TGTGCCAGCAGCCAAGAAGGTGGGACACCAACCTATGGCTACACCTTC.